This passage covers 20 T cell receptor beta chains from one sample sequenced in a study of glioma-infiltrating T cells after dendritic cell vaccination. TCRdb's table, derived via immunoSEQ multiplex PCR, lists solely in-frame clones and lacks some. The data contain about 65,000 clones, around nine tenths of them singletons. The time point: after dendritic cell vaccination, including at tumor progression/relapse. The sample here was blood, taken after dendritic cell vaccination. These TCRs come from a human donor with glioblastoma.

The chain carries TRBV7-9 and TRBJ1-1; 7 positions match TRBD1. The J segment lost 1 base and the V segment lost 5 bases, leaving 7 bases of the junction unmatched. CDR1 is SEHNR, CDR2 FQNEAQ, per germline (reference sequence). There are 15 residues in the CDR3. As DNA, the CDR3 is TGTGCCAGCAGCACACAGAGACAGGGGAACACTGAAGCTTTCTTT. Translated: CASSTQRQGNTEAFF.

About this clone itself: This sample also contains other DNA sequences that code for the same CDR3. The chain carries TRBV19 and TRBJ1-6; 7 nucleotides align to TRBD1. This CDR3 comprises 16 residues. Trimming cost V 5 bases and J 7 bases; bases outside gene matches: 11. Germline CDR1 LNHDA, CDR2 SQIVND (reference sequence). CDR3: CASSGRQGSGNSPLHF. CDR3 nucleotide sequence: TGTGCCAGTAGTGGACGACAGGGATCAGGCAATTCACCCCTCCACTTT. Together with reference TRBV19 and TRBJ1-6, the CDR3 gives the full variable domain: DGGITQSPKYLFRKEGQNVTLSCEQNLNHDAMYWYRQDPGQGLRLIYYSQIVNDFQKGDIAEGYSVSREKKESFPLTVTSAQKNPTAFYLCASSGRQGSGNSPLHFGNGTRLTVT.

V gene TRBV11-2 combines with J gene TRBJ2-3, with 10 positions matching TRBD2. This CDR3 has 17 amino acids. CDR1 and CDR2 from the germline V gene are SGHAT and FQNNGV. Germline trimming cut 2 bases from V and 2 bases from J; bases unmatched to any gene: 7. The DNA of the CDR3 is TGTGCCAGCAGCTTATTACTAGCGGGGCCTTCCACAGATACGCAGTATTTT. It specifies CASSLLLAGPSTDTQYF.

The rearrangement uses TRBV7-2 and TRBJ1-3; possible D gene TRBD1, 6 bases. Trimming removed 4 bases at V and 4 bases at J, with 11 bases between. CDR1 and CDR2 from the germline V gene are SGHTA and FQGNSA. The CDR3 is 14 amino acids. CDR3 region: CASSSGTLGNTIYF. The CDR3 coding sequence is TGTGCCAGCAGCTCCGGGACACTAGGAAACACCATATATTTT.

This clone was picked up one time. CDR3 in amino acids: CAWSRGLVGDEQFF. CDR3 DNA: TGTGCCTGGAGTCGGGGACTAGTTGGCGATGAGCAGTTCTTC. The chain is built from TRBV30 and TRBJ2-1, with 8 bases matching TRBD2. CDR1 and CDR2 (germline): GTSNPN, SVGIG (reference sequence). The junction had 8 bases not matched to a gene; V was cut back by 2 bases and J by 8 bases. The CDR3 is 14 amino acids.

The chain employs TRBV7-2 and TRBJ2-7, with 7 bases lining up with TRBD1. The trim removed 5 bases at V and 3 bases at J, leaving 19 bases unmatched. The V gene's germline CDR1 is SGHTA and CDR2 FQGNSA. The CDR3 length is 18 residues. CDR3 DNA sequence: TGTGCCAGCAGCCCAAAGAACGCCCCCGGGACAGCGATCTACGAGCAGTACTTC. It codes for CASSPKNAPGTAIYEQYF.

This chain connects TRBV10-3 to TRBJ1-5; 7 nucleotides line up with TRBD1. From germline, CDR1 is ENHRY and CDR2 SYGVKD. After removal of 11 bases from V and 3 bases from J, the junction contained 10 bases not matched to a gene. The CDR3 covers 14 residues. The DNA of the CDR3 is TGTGCCGGAGGAACGGGACAGCCCAATCAGCCCCAGCATTTT. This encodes CAGGTGQPNQPQHF.

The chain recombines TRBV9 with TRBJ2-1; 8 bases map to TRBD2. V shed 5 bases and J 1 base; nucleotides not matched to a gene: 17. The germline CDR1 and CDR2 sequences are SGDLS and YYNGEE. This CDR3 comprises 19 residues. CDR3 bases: TGTGCCAGCAGTCCAACCGGGACTAGACGGGCGGGGTCCTACAATGAGCAGTTCTTC. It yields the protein CASSPTGTRRAGSYNEQFF.

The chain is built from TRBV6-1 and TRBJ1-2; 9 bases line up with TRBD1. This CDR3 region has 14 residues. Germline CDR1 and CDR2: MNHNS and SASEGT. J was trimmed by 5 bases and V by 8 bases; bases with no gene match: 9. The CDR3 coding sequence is TGTGCCAGCGAGCCGGGACAGGGAGTATATGGCTACACCTTC. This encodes CASEPGQGVYGYTF.

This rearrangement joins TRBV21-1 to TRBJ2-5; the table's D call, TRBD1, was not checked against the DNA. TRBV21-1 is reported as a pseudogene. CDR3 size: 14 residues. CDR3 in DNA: TGTGCCAGCAGTGTTACAGGTAATCAAGAGACCCAGTACTTC. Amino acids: CASSVTGNQETQYF.

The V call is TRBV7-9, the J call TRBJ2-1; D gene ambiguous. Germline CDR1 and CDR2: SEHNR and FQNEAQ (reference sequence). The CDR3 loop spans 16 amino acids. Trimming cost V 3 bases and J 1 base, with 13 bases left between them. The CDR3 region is CASSFFSLSSYNEQFF. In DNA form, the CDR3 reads TGTGCCAGCAGCTTTTTTTCCCTTTCGTCCTACAATGAGCAGTTCTTC.

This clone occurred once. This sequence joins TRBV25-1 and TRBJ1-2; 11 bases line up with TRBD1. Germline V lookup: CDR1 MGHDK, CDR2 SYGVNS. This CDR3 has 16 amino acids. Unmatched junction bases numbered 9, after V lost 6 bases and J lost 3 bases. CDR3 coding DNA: TGTGCCAGCAGGGGGGAACCGGGACAGGGGGACTATGGCTACACCTTC. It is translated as CASRGEPGQGDYGYTF.

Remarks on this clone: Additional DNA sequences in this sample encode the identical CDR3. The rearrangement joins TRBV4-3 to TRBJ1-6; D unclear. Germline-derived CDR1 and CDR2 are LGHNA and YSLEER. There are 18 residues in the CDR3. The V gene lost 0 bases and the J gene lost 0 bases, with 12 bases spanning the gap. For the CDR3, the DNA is TGCGCCAGCAGCCAAGAAATCGGCGGAAGCTCCTATAATTCACCCCTCCACTTT. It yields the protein CASSQEIGGSSYNSPLHF.

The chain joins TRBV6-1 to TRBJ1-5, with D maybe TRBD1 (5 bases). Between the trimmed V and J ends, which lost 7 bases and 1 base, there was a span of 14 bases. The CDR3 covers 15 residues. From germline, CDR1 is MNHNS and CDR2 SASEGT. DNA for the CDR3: TGTGCCAGCAAAAAGGGGTCACAGAGCAATCAGCCCCAGCATTTT. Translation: CASKKGSQSNQPQHF.

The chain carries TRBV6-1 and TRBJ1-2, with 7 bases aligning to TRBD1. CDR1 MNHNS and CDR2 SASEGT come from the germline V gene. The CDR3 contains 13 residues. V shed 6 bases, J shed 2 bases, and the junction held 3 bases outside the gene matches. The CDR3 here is CASRKQGNYGYTF. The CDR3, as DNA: TGTGCCAGCAGAAAACAGGGGAACTATGGCTACACCTTC.

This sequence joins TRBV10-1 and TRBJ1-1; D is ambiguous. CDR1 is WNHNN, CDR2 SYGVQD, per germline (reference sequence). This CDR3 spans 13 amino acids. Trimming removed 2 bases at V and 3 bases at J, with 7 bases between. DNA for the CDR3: TGCGCCAGCAGTGAGACTGTGTACACTGAAGCTTTCTTT. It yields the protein CASSETVYTEAFF.

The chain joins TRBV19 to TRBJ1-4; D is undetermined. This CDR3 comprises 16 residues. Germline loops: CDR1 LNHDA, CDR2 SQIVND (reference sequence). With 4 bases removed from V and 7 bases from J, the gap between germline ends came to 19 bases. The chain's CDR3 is CASSRGRISMGEKLFF. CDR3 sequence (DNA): TGTGCCAGTAGTAGAGGTCGGATCAGTATGGGTGAAAAACTGTTTTTT.

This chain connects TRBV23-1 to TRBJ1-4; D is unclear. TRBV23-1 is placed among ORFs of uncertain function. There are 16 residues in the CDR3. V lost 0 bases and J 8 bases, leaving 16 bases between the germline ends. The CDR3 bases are TGCGCCAGCAGTCAATCGACTTTGATTGTTGGAGAAAAACTGTTTTTT. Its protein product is CASSQSTLIVGEKLFF.

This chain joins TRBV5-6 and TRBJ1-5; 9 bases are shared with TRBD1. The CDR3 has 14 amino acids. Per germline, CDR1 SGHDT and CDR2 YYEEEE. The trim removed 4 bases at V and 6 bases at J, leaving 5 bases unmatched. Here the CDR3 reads CASSRDRDSQPQHF. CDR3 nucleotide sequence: TGTGCCAGCAGCCGGGACAGGGACAGTCAGCCCCAGCATTTT. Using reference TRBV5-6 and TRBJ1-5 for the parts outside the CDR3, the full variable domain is DAGVTQSPTHLIKTRGQQVTLRCSPKSGHDTVSWYQQALGQGPQFIFQYYEEEERQRGNFPDRFSGHQFPNYSSELNVNALLLGDSALYLCASSRDRDSQPQHFGDGTRLSIL.

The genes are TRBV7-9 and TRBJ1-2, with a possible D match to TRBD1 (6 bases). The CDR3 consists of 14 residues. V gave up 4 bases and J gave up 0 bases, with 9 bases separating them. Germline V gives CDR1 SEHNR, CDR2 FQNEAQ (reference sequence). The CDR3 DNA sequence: TGTGCCAGCAGCTCGACAGGACCTAACTATGGCTACACCTTC. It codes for CASSSTGPNYGYTF.